The 18 T cell receptor beta chains below all came from one sample that was sequenced in a study of T cell clonality in common variable immunodeficiency. The protocol was immunoSEQ multiplex PCR, while the TCRdb copy is restricted to in-frame clones and leaves out a portion. Sampling found some 44,000 clones, none seen once. The specimen was peripheral blood mononuclear cells. All receptors come from a person between 18 and 75 years old in good health.

This clone came up many times. The read finishes 3 residues shy of the CDR3 end, and the germline J gene is used to complete it. The rearrangement uses TRBV2 and TRBJ2-1, with TRBD1 matching over 8 bases. Losses at the gene ends were 6 bases for V and 4 bases for J; bases not matched to a gene: 8. This CDR3 is 15 amino acids long. Germline CDR1 reads SNHLY; CDR2 reads FYNNEI. Here the CDR3 reads CASSVETGAYNEQFF. Incomplete CDR3 DNA: TGTGCCAGCAGCGTGGAGACAGGGGCTTACAATGAG.

This clone was picked up many times. The CDR3 goes on 3 residues after the read ends, and that part is filled in from the germline J gene. The V call is TRBV2, the J call TRBJ1-1, with TRBD1 matching 10 bases. Germline CDR1 reads SNHLY; CDR2 reads FYNNEI. The CDR3 totals 15 residues. Unmatched junction bases numbered 8, after V lost 4 bases and J lost 6 bases. CDR3 in amino acids: CASSARTGGSAEAFF. Incomplete CDR3 DNA: TGTGCCAGCAGTGCAAGGACAGGGGGGAGTGCTGAA.

This clone was found many times. The CDR3 end is not reached by the read, which stops 3 residues before it; the germline J gene fills it in. The V call is TRBV7-3, the J call TRBJ2-6, with D possibly matching TRBD2 (5 bases). V was trimmed by 3 bases and J by 1 base, leaving 10 bases between them. CDR1 SGHTA and CDR2 FQGTGA come from the germline V gene. The CDR3 has 16 residues. Incomplete CDR3 DNA: TGTGCCAGCAGCTTGGGGTCGGGGTCTGGGGCCAACGTC. Amino acids: CASSLGSGSGANV. The complete CDR3 reads CASSLGSGSGANVLTF.

This clone appeared many times. The observed sequence ends 3 residues before the CDR3 terminus, with the missing tail filled in from the germline J gene. The chain couples TRBV4-1 to TRBJ2-5; D may be TRBD2 (6 bases). This CDR3 is 15 amino acids long. Trimming pared 0 bases from V and 4 bases from J, leaving 12 bases between. Germline loops: CDR1 MGHRA, CDR2 YSYEKL. This CDR3 is CASSQEGLRGETQYF. Partial CDR3 DNA: TGCGCCAGCAGCCAAGAGGGACTTAGAGGAGAGACC.

In its sample, this clone was seen a few times. Coverage ceases 3 residues before the CDR3 finishes, and the germline J gene fills in the end. This chain joins TRBV20-1 and TRBJ2-1; possible D gene TRBD2, 6 bases. The V gene's germline CDR1 is DFQATT and CDR2 SNEGSKA (reference sequence). This CDR3 comprises 14 residues. Trimming shortened V by 5 bases and J by 4 bases, and 15 bases separated the two germline ends. The CDR3 sequence: CSASLAVGYNEQFF. Partial CDR3 DNA: TGCAGTGCTTCATTAGCGGTTGGATACAATGAG.

At least ten counts were recorded for this clone. The read gets to within 3 residues of the CDR3 end, and the germline J gene fills in the rest. The genes are TRBV29-1 and TRBJ1-1; D gene unclear. The V gene lost 2 bases and the J gene lost 0 bases, with 4 bases spanning the gap. The germline CDR1 and CDR2 sequences are SQVTM and ANQGSEA. This CDR3 is built from 12 residues. Partial CDR3 DNA: TGCAGCGTTGAATTAGTGAACACTGAA. This encodes CSVELVNTE. The full CDR3 sequence reads CSVELVNTEAFF. The variable domain in full, completed from reference TRBV29-1 and TRBJ1-1, reads SAVISQKPSRDICQRGTSLTIQCQVDSQVTMMFWYRQQPGQSLTLIATANQGSEATYESGFVIDKFPISRPNLTFSTLTVSNMSPEDSSIYLCSVELVNTEAFFGQGTRLTVV.

This clone was observed many times. The read gets to within 3 residues of the CDR3 end, and the germline J gene fills in the rest. The chain recombines TRBV23-1 with TRBJ1-6; D is possibly TRBD1 (5 bases). TRBV23-1 is an ORF, with its function uncertain. Trimming removed 0 bases at V and 10 bases at J, with 7 bases between. CDR3 length equals 13 residues. The CDR3 sequence is CASSQSRGSPLHF. CDR3 bases read: TGCGCCAGCAGTCAATCGAGGGGATCACCC.

This clone was seen ten or more times. The read ends 3 residues shy of where the CDR3 ends; the end is completed using the germline J gene. V and J are TRBV14 and TRBJ2-6; unclear D gene. Germline V gene sequence: CDR1 SGHDN, CDR2 FVKESK. This CDR3 spans 13 amino acids. V gave up 4 bases and J gave up 3 bases, with 4 bases separating them. Incomplete CDR3 DNA: TGTGCCAGCAGCCTCGGTGGGGCCAACGTC. Protein: CASSLGGANV. The whole CDR3 is CASSLGGANVLTF.

Of note for this clone: Sequencing ends 3 residues short of the CDR3 end; the germline J gene provides the rest. The chain links TRBV11-3 to TRBJ2-3; D gene uncertain. With 1 base removed from V and 6 bases from J, the gap between germline ends came to 8 bases. The length of the CDR3 is 13 residues. CDR1 SGHNT and CDR2 YENEEA come from the germline V gene. CDR3 DNA, as far as it was read: TGTGCCAGCAGCTTAGGACTTCTCGATACG. Amino acid sequence: CASSLGLLDT. The whole CDR3 is CASSLGLLDTQYF.

There are many counts of this clone. The read ends 3 residues shy of where the CDR3 ends; the end is completed using the germline J gene. The V and J genes are TRBV7-6 and TRBJ1-4; maybe TRBD1 (6 bases). The V gene's germline CDR1 is SGHVS and CDR2 FNYEAQ. Trimming shortened V by 2 bases and J by 0 bases, and 13 bases separated the two germline ends. The CDR3 extends over 17 amino acids. This CDR3 is CASSLTGTRTTNEKLFF. The CDR3 bases that were read are TGTGCCAGCAGCTTAACAGGGACGAGAACAACTAATGAAAAA. Full variable domain (rest looked up from reference TRBV7-6 and TRBJ1-4): GAGVSQSPRYKVTKRGQDVALRCDPISGHVSLYWYRQALGQGPEFLTYFNYEAQQDKSGLPNDRFSAERPEGSISTLTIQRTEQRDSAMYRCASSLTGTRTTNEKLFFGSGTQLSVL.

This clone was detected ten times or more. The observed sequence ends 3 residues before the CDR3 terminus, with the missing tail filled in from the germline J gene. V and J are TRBV27 and TRBJ2-3, with D possibly being TRBD1 (5 bases). Germline CDR1 is MNHEY and CDR2 is SMNVEV (reference sequence). This CDR3 contains 13 residues. V lost 2 bases to trimming and J lost 6 bases, with 9 bases between them. The sequenced part of the CDR3 DNA is TGTGCCAGCAGTTTAGGGGCCACGGATACG. Its protein product is CASSLGATDT. In full, the CDR3 is CASSLGATDTQYF.

This clone occurred many times. The CDR3 end lies 3 residues beyond the end of the read and is filled in from the germline J gene. The chain combines TRBV7-9 with TRBJ2-1; D is perhaps TRBD2 (6 bases). Looked up from germline, CDR1 is SEHNR and CDR2 is FQNEAQ (reference sequence). The CDR3 loop spans 15 amino acids. Trimming stripped 6 bases from V and 7 bases from J, with 19 bases between. CDR3 amino acids: CASSSYRDSGNEQFF. The part of the CDR3 DNA that was read is TGTGCCAGCAGTTCATACCGGGACTCTGGAAATGAG.

This clone was seen at least ten times. The sequenced fragment ends 3 residues before the CDR3 boundary, so the rest is inferred from the germline J gene. V and J are TRBV5-6 and TRBJ1-4, with a weak D call TRBD1 (6 bases). CDR1 SGHDT and CDR2 YYEEEE come from the germline V gene. V lost 4 bases, J lost 4 bases, and 14 bases lay in between. The CDR3 runs to 15 residues. CDR3 protein: CASSILQGDNEKLFF. The sequenced CDR3 bases are TGTGCCAGCAGCATTCTACAGGGAGATAATGAAAAA.

This clone showed up many times. The read comes to an end 3 residues before the CDR3 does, leaving the germline J gene to fill in the end. The V call is TRBV5-6, the J call TRBJ1-2; perhaps TRBD1 as D (5 bases). The CDR3 spans 13 residues. V was shortened by 3 bases and J by 3 bases, with 9 bases between the two germline ends. Per germline, CDR1 SGHDT and CDR2 YYEEEE. CDR3 sequence reads: CASSWGLDYGYTF. The sequenced part of the CDR3 DNA is TGTGCCAGCAGCTGGGGACTTGACTATGGC.

This clone was counted many times. Read coverage stops 3 residues before the CDR3 terminus; the germline J gene supplies the remainder. This chain uses TRBV6-2 or TRBV6-3 with TRBJ2-5; D possibly corresponds to TRBD1 (5 bases). The CDR3 totals 15 residues. CDR1 and CDR2 from the germline V gene are MNHEY and SVGEGT. Trimming left V 8 bases short and J 4 bases short, with 20 bases between. The sequenced part of the CDR3 DNA is TGTGCCAGCGGGCCCCTTAAGGGGCGAGGAGAGACC. This codes for CASGPLKGRGET. The entire CDR3 reads CASGPLKGRGETQYF.

This clone was seen repeatedly, ten times or more. The CDR3 end lies 3 residues beyond the end of the read and is filled in from the germline J gene. The J gene is TRBJ2-5, the V gene TRBV7-2, with 9 bases fitting TRBD1. Germline V gives CDR1 SGHTA, CDR2 FQGNSA. V shed 0 bases, J shed 3 bases, and the junction held 2 bases outside the gene matches. CDR3 length: 15 amino acids. CDR3 protein: CASSLAGQGEETQYF. The covered CDR3 bases are TGTGCCAGCAGCTTAGCGGGACAGGGTGAAGAGACC.

The table lists this clone with many counts. The read ends 3 residues before the CDR3 terminus; that terminus is restored from the germline J gene. The V gene is TRBV20-1, the J gene TRBJ1-2; D is unclear. The CDR3 consists of 13 residues. CDR1 and CDR2 from the germline V gene are DFQATT and SNEGSKA (reference sequence). Trimming pared 0 bases from V and 4 bases from J, leaving 9 bases between. The CDR3 is CSARDFTVYGYTF. Partial CDR3 DNA: TGCAGTGCTAGAGATTTTACAGTCTATGGC.

This clone was observed many times. The CDR3 sequence is CASSDGTVGPTPPLTGELFF. The part of the CDR3 DNA that was read is TGCGCCAGCAGTGATGGGACAGTGGGTCCAACGCCCCCCCTCACCGGGGAG. J is TRBJ2-2 and V is TRBV10-1; 7 bases agree with TRBD1. The read ends 3 residues before the CDR3 terminus; that terminus is restored from the germline J gene. Germline trimming cut 3 bases from V and 4 bases from J; bases unmatched to any gene: 20. Germline CDR1 WNHNN, CDR2 SYGVQD (reference sequence). The CDR3 length is 20 residues.